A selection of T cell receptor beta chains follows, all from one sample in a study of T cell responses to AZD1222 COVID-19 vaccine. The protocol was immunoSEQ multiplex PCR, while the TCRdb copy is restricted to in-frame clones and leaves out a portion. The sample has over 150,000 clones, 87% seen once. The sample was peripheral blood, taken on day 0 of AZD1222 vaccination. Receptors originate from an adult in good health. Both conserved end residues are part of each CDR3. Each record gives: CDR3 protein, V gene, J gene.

cdr3_aa: CASSLYGRGNTGELFF
v_call: TRBV27
j_call: TRBJ2-2

cdr3_aa: CASSLGGTREGYEQYF
v_call: TRBV5-4
j_call: TRBJ2-7

cdr3_aa: CASSSAGYETQYF
v_call: TRBV5-1
j_call: TRBJ2-5

cdr3_aa: CASNPDRGQASPLHF
v_call: TRBV6-5
j_call: TRBJ1-6

cdr3_aa: CASSPTGPYGYTF
v_call: TRBV18
j_call: TRBJ1-2

cdr3_aa: CASSGQGLETGELFF
v_call: TRBV2
j_call: TRBJ2-2

cdr3_aa: CASSGTATNEKLFF
v_call: TRBV9
j_call: TRBJ1-4

cdr3_aa: CASRRDRAGDEQFF
v_call: TRBV11-3
j_call: TRBJ2-1

cdr3_aa: CASSVESGGQPQHF
v_call: TRBV9
j_call: TRBJ1-5

cdr3_aa: CASSQDRGTEAFF
v_call: TRBV2
j_call: TRBJ1-1

cdr3_aa: CASSSSSPKYGYTF
v_call: TRBV28
j_call: TRBJ1-2

cdr3_aa: CASSLGGVGGHYEQYF
v_call: TRBV5-6
j_call: TRBJ2-7